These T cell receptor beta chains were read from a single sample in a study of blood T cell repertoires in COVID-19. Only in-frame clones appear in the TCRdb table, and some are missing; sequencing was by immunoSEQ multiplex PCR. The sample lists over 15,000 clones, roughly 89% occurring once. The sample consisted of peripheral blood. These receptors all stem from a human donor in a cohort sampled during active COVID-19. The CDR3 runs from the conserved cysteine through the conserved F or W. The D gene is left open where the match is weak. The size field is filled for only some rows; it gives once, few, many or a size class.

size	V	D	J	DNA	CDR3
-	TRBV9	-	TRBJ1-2	TGTGCCAGCAGCGCCGCGAGAGGAGGCTACACCTTC	CASSAARGGYTF
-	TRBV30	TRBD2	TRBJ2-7	TGTGCCTGGAGTGGACTAGCGGGAGCCGGGTACGAGCAGTACTTC	CAWSGLAGAGYEQYF
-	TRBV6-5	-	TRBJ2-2	TGTGCCAGCGGCGAGGAGAACACCGGGGAGCTGTTTTTT	CASGEENTGELFF
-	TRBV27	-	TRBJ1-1	TGTGCCAGCAGTCCCACCGCTAGTCGGAACACTGAAGCTTTCTTT	CASSPTASRNTEAFF
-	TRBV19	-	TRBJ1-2	TGTGCCAGTTTGGTCTGGCGGGGTGGCTACACCTTC	CASLVWRGGYTF
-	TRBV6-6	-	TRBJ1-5	TGTGCCAGCAGTTATACGGTTGTCGGTCAGCCCCAGCATTTT	CASSYTVVGQPQHF
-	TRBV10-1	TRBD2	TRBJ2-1	TGCGCCAGCAGTGCCAGCCTAGCGGCGACTGGCAATGAGCAGTTCTTC	CASSASLAATGNEQFF
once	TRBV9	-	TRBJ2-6	TGTGCCAGCAGTCTCGTGGCCAACGTCCTGACTTTC	CASSLVANVLTF
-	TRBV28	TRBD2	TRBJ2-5	TGTGCCAGCAGTTTGGCGGCGGGAGGGCCAGGAGAGACCCAGTACTTC	CASSLAAGGPGETQYF
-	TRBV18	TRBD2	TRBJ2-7	TGTGCCAGCTCACCACCCGGCGGGACTAGCGGGATCGAGCAGTACTTC	CASSPPGGTSGIEQYF
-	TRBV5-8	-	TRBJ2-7	TGTGCCAGCACCCAGTGGCTAGCCGTCTACGAGCAGTACTTC	CASTQWLAVYEQYF
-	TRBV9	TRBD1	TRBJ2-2	TGTGCCAGCAGCGCCCAGGGGGCGCGGGGCGGGGAGCTGTTTTTT	CASSAQGARGGELFF
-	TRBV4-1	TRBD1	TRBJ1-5	TGCGCCAGCAGCCAAGGTTCGACAGGGAATCAGCCCCAGCATTTT	CASSQGSTGNQPQHF
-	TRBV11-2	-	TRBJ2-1	TGTGCCAGCAGCTTAGAGGAAGGGGTCGTAAATGAGCAGTTCTTC	CASSLEEGVVNEQFF